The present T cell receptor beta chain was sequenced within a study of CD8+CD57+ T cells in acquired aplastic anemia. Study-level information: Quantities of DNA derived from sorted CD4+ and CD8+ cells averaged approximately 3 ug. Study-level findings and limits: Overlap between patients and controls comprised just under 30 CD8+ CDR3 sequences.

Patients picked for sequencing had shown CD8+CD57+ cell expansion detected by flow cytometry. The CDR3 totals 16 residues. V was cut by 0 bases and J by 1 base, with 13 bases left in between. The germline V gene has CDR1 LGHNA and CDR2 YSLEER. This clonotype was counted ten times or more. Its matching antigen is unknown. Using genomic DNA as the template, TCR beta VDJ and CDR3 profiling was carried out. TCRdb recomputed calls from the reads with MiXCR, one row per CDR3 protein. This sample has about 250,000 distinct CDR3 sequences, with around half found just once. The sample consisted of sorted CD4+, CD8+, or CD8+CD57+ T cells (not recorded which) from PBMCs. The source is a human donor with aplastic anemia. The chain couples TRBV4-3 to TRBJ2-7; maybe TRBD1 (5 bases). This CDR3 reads CASSQDLSTASYEQYF. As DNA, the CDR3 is TGCGCCAGCAGCCAAGATCTATCGACAGCATCCTACGAGCAGTACTTC.